Shown below are 23 T cell receptor beta chains from a single sample sequenced in a study of CD8 T cells in Susac syndrome. With random hexamers, 0.5 to 1 ug RNA was reverse transcribed. From the immunoSEQ multiplex PCR reads, TCRdb called clonotypes with MiXCR, one entry per CDR3 protein. Altogether about 300,000 distinct CDR3 sequences are present, 90% to 95% being singletons, with the ten largest covering roughly 0.059%. What was sequenced was CD4+ T cells from PBMCs. The receptors shown here come from a human donor with multiple sclerosis.

The V and J genes are TRBV25-1 and TRBJ1-1; D unclear. Germline CDR1 is MGHDK and CDR2 is SYGVNS. The CDR3 is made up of 12 amino acids. V gave up 7 bases and J gave up 3 bases, with 9 bases separating them. DNA of the CDR3: TGTGCCAGCATTAATGGGGACACTGAAGCTTTCTTT. Its protein product is CASINGDTEAFF.

The rearrangement joins TRBV19 to TRBJ1-6, with D maybe TRBD1 (6 bases). This CDR3 spans 12 amino acids. V gave up 8 bases and J gave up 7 bases, with 9 bases separating them. The germline CDR1 and CDR2 sequences are LNHDA and SQIVND (reference sequence). For the CDR3, the DNA is TGTGCCAGTGGGACACGCAATTCACCCCTCCACTTT. Translated: CASGTRNSPLHF.

V gene TRBV18 combines with J gene TRBJ2-3; D call uncertain. Trimming took 3 bases from V and 3 from J, leaving 10 bases between them. The CDR3 consists of 14 residues. Germline V lookup: CDR1 KGHSH, CDR2 LQKENI. The CDR3 coding sequence is TGTGCCAGCTCACCCTCGGAAGGGACAGATACGCAGTATTTT. Translating it yields CASSPSEGTDTQYF.

J is TRBJ2-7 and V is TRBV19, with 8 bases fitting TRBD2. Germline loops: CDR1 LNHDA, CDR2 SQIVND (reference sequence). CDR3 length: 15 amino acids. Unmatched junction bases numbered 10, after V lost 3 bases and J lost 6 bases. CDR3 coding DNA: TGTGCCAGTAGTATCTTGGCGGGAGGCCCTTCCGAGCAGTACTTC. Residues: CASSILAGGPSEQYF.

This chain connects TRBV5-1 to TRBJ2-2, with no clear D. The germline V gene encodes CDR1 SGHRS and CDR2 YFSETQ. V lost 0 bases and J lost 3, with 12 bases in between. The CDR3 contains 16 residues. CDR3 amino acids: CASSLEAGADTGELFF. CDR3 bases: TGCGCCAGCAGCTTGGAGGCAGGAGCAGACACCGGGGAGCTGTTTTTT.

CDR3 DNA sequence: TGTGCCAGCAGCCCTCTTACCACCGGGGAGCTGTTTTTT. Its translation is CASSPLTTGELFF. The genes are TRBV9 and TRBJ2-2; D is ambiguous. Germline CDR1 reads SGDLS; CDR2 reads YYNGEE. V lost 4 bases to trimming and J lost 4 bases, with 8 bases between them. This CDR3 region has 13 residues.

The V gene is TRBV12-3 or TRBV12-4, the J gene TRBJ2-3; the D is unclear. Deletions cut 3 bases from V and 6 bases from J, with 7 bases between. This CDR3 spans 12 amino acids. CDR3 in DNA: TGTGCCAGCAGTTTCGCCTGGGATACGCAGTATTTT. Amino acids: CASSFAWDTQYF.

This chain uses TRBV5-1 with TRBJ1-1; perhaps TRBD1 as D (5 bases). This CDR3 region has 16 residues. Germline V gene lookup returns CDR1 SGHRS and CDR2 YFSETQ. Between the trimmed V and J ends, which lost 0 bases and 3 bases, there was a span of 15 bases. The CDR3, as DNA: TGCGCCAGCAGCTTGGACCCACGGGGGAGGCACACTGAAGCTTTCTTT. It translates to CASSLDPRGRHTEAFF.

This chain joins TRBV29-1 and TRBJ2-5, with 8 bases aligning to TRBD1. CDR1 is SQVTM and CDR2 is ANQGSEA in the germline V gene. CDR3 length: 14 residues. The junction had 3 bases not matched to a gene; V was cut back by 3 bases and J by 0 bases. CDR3 sequence (DNA): TGCAGCGTTGACAGGACAGGGTACCAAGAGACCCAGTACTTC. Residues: CSVDRTGYQETQYF.

V and J are TRBV7-9 and TRBJ1-2, with TRBD1 matching over 9 bases. J lost 6 bases, V lost 2 bases, and 7 bases had no gene match. CDR1 and CDR2 from the germline V gene are SEHNR and FQNEAQ (reference sequence). This CDR3 is built from 15 residues. CDR3 nucleotide sequence: TGTGCCAGCAGCTTACCCCGGACAGGGGATGATGGCTACACCTTC. Protein: CASSLPRTGDDGYTF.

This chain uses TRBV24-1 with TRBJ1-1; no firm D call. CDR3 length equals 15 residues. V was pared by 3 bases and J by 1 base, with 11 bases between. Per germline, CDR1 KGHDR and CDR2 SFDVKD. The CDR3 DNA follows: TGTGCCACCAGTGATGGGCCAGCGGGGAACACTGAAGCTTTCTTT. Its protein is CATSDGPAGNTEAFF.

CDR3 sequence (DNA): TGTGCCAGCAGTTTGGGCGGGCTTAGCAATCAGCCCCAGCATTTT. Amino acids: CASSLGGLSNQPQHF. This chain uses TRBV12-3 or TRBV12-4 with TRBJ1-5; D remains unclear. There are 15 residues in the CDR3. Trimming cost V 3 bases and J 0 bases, with 9 bases left between them.

The chain combines TRBV30 with TRBJ1-2; 7 positions agree with TRBD1. The V and J ends lost 2 bases and 6 bases, in that order; junction bases with no gene match: 3. From germline, CDR1 is GTSNPN and CDR2 SVGIG (reference sequence). This CDR3 contains 12 residues. The CDR3 DNA follows: TGTGCCTGGAGTCTGACAGGGCATGGCTACACCTTC. Its translation is CAWSLTGHGYTF.

CDR3 sequence: CASSYGTGGTEAFF. Written as DNA, the CDR3 is TGTGCCAGCAGTTACGGGACAGGGGGCACTGAAGCTTTCTTT. J is TRBJ1-1 and V is TRBV6-5, with TRBD1 matching over 11 bases. Germline CDR1 is MNHEY and CDR2 is SVGAGI. The CDR3 sequence is 14 residues long. V lost 2 bases and J lost 4; bases outside the gene matches: 0.

The chain joins TRBV7-2 to TRBJ2-7; D might be TRBD2 (6 bases). V gave up 2 bases and J gave up 7 bases, with 15 bases separating them. The CDR3 covers 14 residues. Per the germline V gene, CDR1 is SGHTA and CDR2 is FQGNSA. CDR3: CASSLTGPGVEQYF. For the CDR3, the DNA is TGTGCCAGCAGCTTAACGGGCCCGGGGGTGGAGCAGTACTTC.

The chain uses TRBV20-1 and TRBJ2-5; 9 bases match TRBD1. Germline lookup yields CDR1 DFQATT and CDR2 SNEGSKA (reference sequence). The CDR3 sequence is 13 residues long. J lost 2 bases, V lost 6 bases, and 4 bases had no gene match. CDR3: CSALGTGQETQYF. The CDR3 DNA is TGCAGTGCCCTCGGGACAGGGCAAGAGACCCAGTACTTC.

V usage is TRBV19 and J usage is TRBJ1-2; tentative D call: TRBD1 (6 bases). V dropped 7 bases and J dropped 8 bases, with 20 bases sitting between them. The CDR3 covers 14 residues. CDR1 LNHDA and CDR2 SQIVND come from the germline V gene (reference sequence). CDR3 loop: CASTSSGGLVGYTF. DNA for the CDR3: TGTGCCAGTACTTCGTCGGGGGGCTTGGTGGGCTACACCTTC. The variable domain in full, with the rest retrieved from reference TRBV19 and TRBJ1-2, is DGGITQSPKYLFRKEGQNVTLSCEQNLNHDAMYWYRQDPGQGLRLIYYSQIVNDFQKGDIAEGYSVSREKKESFPLTVTSAQKNPTAFYLCASTSSGGLVGYTFGSGTRLTVV.

The V call is TRBV7-2, the J call TRBJ2-5; D is possibly TRBD1 or TRBD2 (5 bases each). This CDR3 has 13 amino acids. The germline V gene has CDR1 SGHTA and CDR2 FQGNSA. The V end was cut by 4 bases, the J end by 7 bases, with 13 bases between. The CDR3 bases are TGTGCCAGCAGCTCGGGACCCTCGGGGACCCAGTACTTC. Protein: CASSSGPSGTQYF.

Worth noting for this clonotype: Germline is not matched at one junction end, which may reflect a read error. This sequence joins TRBV28 and TRBJ2-7; 9 bases map to TRBD1. Germline V gives CDR1 MDHEN, CDR2 SYDVKM. The CDR3 runs to 13 residues. The CDR3 nucleotides read TGTGCCAGCAGGTTCACAGGGGGCGATAATAGGCACTTC. Residues: CASRFTGGDNRHF.

The rearrangement uses TRBV14 and TRBJ1-1; the D is unclear. This CDR3 is built from 13 residues. Germline CDR1 and CDR2: SGHDN and FVKESK. The ends were cut back, 6 bases at V and 1 base at J, with 9 bases in the middle. CDR3 region: CASSRISNTEAFF. The CDR3 nucleotides read TGTGCCAGCAGTAGAATTTCGAACACTGAAGCTTTCTTT.

DNA for the CDR3: TGTGCCAGTAGAGAGCGGGAGCCTCCGAACACCGGGGAGCTGTTTTTT. This gives the protein CASREREPPNTGELFF. The chain combines TRBV19 with TRBJ2-2; 8 bases agree with TRBD2. V shed 6 bases, J shed 0 bases, and the junction held 6 bases outside the gene matches. Germline V gene lookup returns CDR1 LNHDA and CDR2 SQIVND (reference sequence). The CDR3 contains 16 residues. The full variable domain, in which reference TRBV19 and TRBJ2-2 provide the parts outside the CDR3, is DGGITQSPKYLFRKEGQNVTLSCEQNLNHDAMYWYRQDPGQGLRLIYYSQIVNDFQKGDIAEGYSVSREKKESFPLTVTSAQKNPTAFYLCASREREPPNTGELFFGEGSRLTVL.

This chain links TRBV3-1 with TRBJ2-1, with 9 bases lining up with TRBD2. With V trimmed by 4 bases and J by 8 bases, 6 bases remained unmatched. The CDR3 totals 14 residues. Germline V lookup: CDR1 LGHDT, CDR2 YNNKEL (reference sequence). The CDR3 spells CASSLSGGGDEQFF. The DNA for the CDR3 is TGTGCCAGCAGCCTCTCCGGCGGGGGGGATGAGCAGTTCTTC.

The chain employs TRBV4-1 and TRBJ1-1; 8 nucleotides match TRBD1. Germline V CDR1 and CDR2: MGHRA, YSYEKL. V was pared by 1 base and J by 0 bases, with 7 bases of the junction left unmatched. The CDR3 is made up of 17 amino acids. CDR3 coding DNA: TGCGCCAGCAGCCAAGGGGTGTACAGGGGGATGAACACTGAAGCTTTCTTT. Translated, it gives CASSQGVYRGMNTEAFF.